These T cell receptor beta chains were read from a single sample in a study of breast tumors, draining lymph nodes, adjacent tissues. TCRdb independently ran MiXCR on the multiplex PCR reads; one entry per CDR3 protein. The profile covers approximately 210,000 distinct CDR3 sequences, with less than 40% appearing a single time and roughly 1.5% taken by the ten largest. What was sequenced was axillary lymph node tissue. Source of these receptors: a female donor with breast cancer. Some clones in this sample may be carry-over from other donors' samples. CDR3s include the opening cysteine and the closing phenylalanine or tryptophan. The D gene is left open where the match is weak. For some rows the clone size is stated as once, few or many, or as a class when expanded; others skip it.

cdr3_length d_call clone_size j_call v_call cdr3_aa cdr3_nt
12 . many TRBJ2-7 TRBV24-1 CATSDGTYEQYF TGTGCCACCAGTGACGGGACCTACGAGCAGTACTTC
11 . many TRBJ1-2 TRBV7-2 CASTVLDGYTF TGTGCCAGCACCGTCCTCGATGGCTACACCTTC
16 . many TRBJ1-6 TRBV28 CASSAVFSSYNSPLHF TGTGCCAGCAGTGCGGTTTTCAGCTCCTATAATTCACCCCTCCACTTT
12 . . TRBJ1-5 TRBV6-6 CASREGTEPQHF TGTGCCAGCAGGGAAGGAACAGAGCCCCAGCATTTT
11 TRBD1 . TRBJ2-5 TRBV10-3 CAIGTEETQYF TGTGCCATCGGGACAGAAGAGACCCAGTACTTC
13 . . TRBJ1-1 TRBV7-2 CASSLGRREEAFF TGTGCCAGCAGCTTAGGTCGCAGGGAAGAAGCTTTCTTT
13 . many TRBJ1-6 TRBV9 CASSVSTNSPLHF TGTGCCAGCAGCGTATCCACAAATTCACCCCTCCACTTT
14 . many TRBJ1-2 TRBV7-2 CASSLLAGTYGYTF TGTGCCAGCAGCCTCCTGGCGGGCACCTATGGCTACACCTTC
15 . many TRBJ2-7 TRBV7-2 CASSPTPRSSYEQYF TGTGCCAGCAGCCCCACCCCCCGCAGCTCCTACGAGCAGTACTTC
15 . many TRBJ2-7 TRBV7-2 CASSFDGSGSYEQYF TGTGCCAGCAGCTTCGACGGGAGTGGGTCCTACGAGCAGTACTTC
14 TRBD1 many TRBJ2-7 TRBV30 CAWRDRGSPYEQYF TGTGCCTGGAGAGACAGGGGGTCCCCCTACGAGCAGTACTTC
16 . many TRBJ2-3 TRBV20-1 CSAKEAFAGRADTQYF TGCAGTGCTAAAGAGGCATTTGCGGGAAGGGCAGATACGCAGTATTTT
16 TRBD1 . TRBJ2-2 TRBV9 CASSSGQGMNTGELFF TGCGCCAGCAGCTCGGGACAGGGGATGAACACCGGGGAGCTGTTTTTT
16 TRBD2 many TRBJ2-5 TRBV12-3/TRBV12-4 CASSTGTSGYQETQYF TGTGCCAGCAGTACCGGGACTAGCGGGTACCAAGAGACCCAGTACTTC
13 . . TRBJ1-2 TRBV5-6 CASSSQGSHGYTF TGTGCCAGCAGCTCCCAGGGGTCTCATGGCTACACCTTC
16 TRBD1 many TRBJ2-1 TRBV7-2 CASSEVWDRGGNEQFF TGTGCCAGCAGCGAAGTTTGGGACAGGGGCGGGAATGAGCAGTTCTTC
18 TRBD2 many TRBJ2-1 TRBV7-2 CASSLRTSGRANGNEQFF TGTGCCAGCAGCTTGCGGACTAGCGGGAGGGCCAACGGCAATGAGCAGTTCTTC
13 . many TRBJ2-7 TRBV29-1 CSVELGSTYEQYF TGCAGCGTTGAACTGGGCAGTACCTACGAGCAGTACTTC
14 . . TRBJ1-2 TRBV20-1 CSARDPGRGGGYTF TGCAGTGCTAGAGATCCAGGGAGGGGGGGGGGCTACACCTTC
19 TRBD2 many TRBJ2-1 TRBV20-1 CSARDMGSGRRGGPNEQFF TGCAGTGCTAGAGATATGGGTAGCGGGAGGAGGGGGGGACCCAATGAGCAGTTCTTC
14 TRBD1 many TRBJ1-6 TRBV6-5 CASSRTGQGSPLHF TGTGCCAGCAGCCGGACAGGGCAGGGCTCACCCCTCCACTTT
15 TRBD1 . TRBJ2-3 TRBV20-1 CSAEGQGRTTDTQYF TGCAGTGCTGAAGGACAGGGAAGGACCACAGATACGCAGTATTTT
15 . . TRBJ2-3 TRBV5-1 CASSDTPPPTHTQYF TGCGCCAGCAGTGATACACCGCCCCCCACACATACGCAGTATTTT
12 TRBD2 many TRBJ2-1 TRBV20-1 CSALTSGRAVFF TGCAGTGCGTTAACTAGCGGGAGGGCAGTGTTCTTC
17 . few TRBJ2-5 TRBV27 CASSTLSGTNFKETQYF TGTGCCAGCAGTACACTATCCGGGACAAATTTTAAAGAGACCCAGTACTTC
15 . many TRBJ2-7 TRBV5-1 CASSLLRQGPYEQYF TGCGCCAGCAGCTTGCTTCGGCAGGGCCCCTACGAGCAGTACTTC
13 . many TRBJ2-7 TRBV18 CASSQGGGDEQYF TGTGCCAGCTCACAGGGTGGAGGAGACGAGCAGTACTTC
15 . many TRBJ1-5 TRBV12-3/TRBV12-4 CASTTPGSGWQPQHF TGTGCCAGCACCACCCCGGGGAGCGGGTGGCAGCCCCAGCATTTT
12 . many TRBJ2-2 TRBV19 CASSTSFGELFF TGTGCCAGTAGCACTAGCTTCGGGGAGCTGTTTTTT
12 . many TRBJ2-1 TRBV10-3 CAISDLPPGQFF TGTGCCATCAGTGACTTACCCCCAGGGCAGTTCTTC
13 . many TRBJ2-5 TRBV20-1 CSARGLAQETQYF TGCAGTGCTAGAGGGCTAGCCCAAGAGACCCAGTACTTC
14 TRBD2 . TRBJ2-1 TRBV3-1 CASSQRGRVYEQFF TGTGCCAGCAGCCAGCGCGGGAGAGTTTATGAGCAGTTCTTC
13 . many TRBJ2-3 TRBV7-2 CASSANWADTQYF TGTGCCAGCAGCGCCAACTGGGCAGATACGCAGTATTTT
13 . few TRBJ2-2 TRBV10-1 CASSPIIPGELFF TGCGCCAGCAGCCCAATAATCCCCGGGGAGCTGTTTTTT
12 . many TRBJ1-2 TRBV7-2 CASSLSYTSYTF TGTGCCAGCAGCTTATCGTACACCAGCTACACCTTC